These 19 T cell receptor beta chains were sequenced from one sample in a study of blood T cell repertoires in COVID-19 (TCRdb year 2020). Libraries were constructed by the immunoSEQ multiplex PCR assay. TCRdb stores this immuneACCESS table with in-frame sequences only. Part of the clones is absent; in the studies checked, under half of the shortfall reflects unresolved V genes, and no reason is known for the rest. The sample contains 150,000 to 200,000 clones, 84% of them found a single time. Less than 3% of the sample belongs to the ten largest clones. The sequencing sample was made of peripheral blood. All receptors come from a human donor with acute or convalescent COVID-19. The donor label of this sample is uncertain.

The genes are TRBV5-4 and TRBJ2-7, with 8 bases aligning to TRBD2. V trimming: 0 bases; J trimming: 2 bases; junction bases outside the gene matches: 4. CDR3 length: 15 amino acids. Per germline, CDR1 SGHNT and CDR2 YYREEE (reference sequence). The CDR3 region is CASSLGAGVTYEQYF. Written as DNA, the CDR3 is TGTGCCAGCAGCTTGGGAGCGGGGGTCACCTACGAGCAGTACTTC.

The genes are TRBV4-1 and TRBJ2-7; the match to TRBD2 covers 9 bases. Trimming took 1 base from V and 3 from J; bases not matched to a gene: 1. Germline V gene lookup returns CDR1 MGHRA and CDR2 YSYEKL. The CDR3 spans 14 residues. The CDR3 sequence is CASSQALAGYEQYF. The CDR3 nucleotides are TGCGCCAGCAGCCAAGCACTAGCGGGCTACGAGCAGTACTTC.

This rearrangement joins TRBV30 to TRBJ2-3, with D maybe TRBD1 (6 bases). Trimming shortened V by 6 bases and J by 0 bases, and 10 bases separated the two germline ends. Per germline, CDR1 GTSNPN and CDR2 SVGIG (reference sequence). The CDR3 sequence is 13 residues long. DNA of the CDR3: TGTGCCTGTTCGACAGGTAGCACAGATACGCAGTATTTT. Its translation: CACSTGSTDTQYF.

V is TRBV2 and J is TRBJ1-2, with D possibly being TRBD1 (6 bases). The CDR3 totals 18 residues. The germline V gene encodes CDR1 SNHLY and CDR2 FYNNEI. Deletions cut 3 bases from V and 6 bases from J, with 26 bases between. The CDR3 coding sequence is TGTGCCAGCAGTGACTCCTTCCTTGGGGGCGAGTATTCGAATGGCTACACCTTC. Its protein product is CASSDSFLGGEYSNGYTF.

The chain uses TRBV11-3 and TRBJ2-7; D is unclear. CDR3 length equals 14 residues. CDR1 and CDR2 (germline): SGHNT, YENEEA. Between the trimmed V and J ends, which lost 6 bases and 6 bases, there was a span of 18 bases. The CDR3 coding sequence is TGTGCCAGCAGTCTACACCCTACATCGGGCGAGCAGTACTTC. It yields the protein CASSLHPTSGEQYF.

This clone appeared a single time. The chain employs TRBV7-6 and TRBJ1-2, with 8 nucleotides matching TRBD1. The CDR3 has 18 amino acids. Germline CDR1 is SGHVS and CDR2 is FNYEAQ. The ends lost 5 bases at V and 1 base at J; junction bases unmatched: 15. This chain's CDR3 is CASSPELGQVKINYGYTF. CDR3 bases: TGTGCCAGCAGCCCCGAACTGGGACAGGTCAAGATTAACTATGGCTACACCTTC.

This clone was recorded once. CDR3 in DNA: TGTGCCGGATCCCAGCTGGGGGGGTTTACTGAAGCTTTCTTT. Translated, it gives CAGSQLGGFTEAFF. The rearrangement uses TRBV6-5 and TRBJ1-1; maybe TRBD1 (5 bases). The V gene's germline CDR1 is MNHEY and CDR2 SVGAGI. The CDR3 is 14 residues long. Between the trimmed V and J ends, which lost 11 bases and 5 bases, there was a span of 21 bases.

The CDR3 spells CASSPGGGGYGYTF. Here the CDR3 DNA reads TGTGCCAGCAGTCCCGGCGGGGGTGGCTATGGCTACACCTTC. The V call is TRBV3-1 (or the pseudogene TRBV3-2), the J call TRBJ1-2, with D possibly being TRBD1 (5 bases). The CDR3 has 14 residues. Germline V gives CDR1 LGHDT, CDR2 YNNKEL (reference sequence). V was clipped by 6 bases and J by 4 bases, with 15 bases between them.

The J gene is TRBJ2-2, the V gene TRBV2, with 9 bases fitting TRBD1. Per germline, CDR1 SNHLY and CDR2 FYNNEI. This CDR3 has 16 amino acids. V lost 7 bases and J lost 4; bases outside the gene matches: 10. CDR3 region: CASKGGQGSVTGELFF. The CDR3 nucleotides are TGTGCCAGCAAAGGGGGACAGGGATCGGTCACCGGGGAGCTGTTTTTT.

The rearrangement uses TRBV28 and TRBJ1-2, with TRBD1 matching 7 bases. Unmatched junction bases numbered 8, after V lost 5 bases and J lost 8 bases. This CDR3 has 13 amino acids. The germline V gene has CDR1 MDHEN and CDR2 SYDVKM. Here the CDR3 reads CASSPLTGRGYTF. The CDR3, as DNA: TGTGCCAGCAGTCCCTTGACAGGGCGCGGCTACACCTTC.

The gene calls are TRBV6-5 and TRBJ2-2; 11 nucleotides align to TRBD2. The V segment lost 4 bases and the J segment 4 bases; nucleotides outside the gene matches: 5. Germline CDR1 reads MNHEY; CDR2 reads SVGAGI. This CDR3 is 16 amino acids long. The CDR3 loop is CASSSNSGRATGELFF. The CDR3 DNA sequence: TGTGCCAGCAGTTCCAATAGCGGGAGGGCCACCGGGGAGCTGTTTTTT.

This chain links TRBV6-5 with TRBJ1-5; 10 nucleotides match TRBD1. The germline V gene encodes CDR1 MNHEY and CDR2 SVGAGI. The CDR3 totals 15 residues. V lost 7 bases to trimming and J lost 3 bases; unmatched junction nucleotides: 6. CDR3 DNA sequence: TGTGCCAGCATTCCGGGACAGGGGAACAATCAGCCCCAGCATTTT. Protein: CASIPGQGNNQPQHF.

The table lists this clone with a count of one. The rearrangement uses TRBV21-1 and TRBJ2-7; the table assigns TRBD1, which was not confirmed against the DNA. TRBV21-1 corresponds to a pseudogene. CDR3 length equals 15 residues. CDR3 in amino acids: CASSKAGTCVYEQYF. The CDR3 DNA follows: TGTGCCAGCAGCAAGGCCGGGACATGTGTCTACGAGCAGTACTTC.

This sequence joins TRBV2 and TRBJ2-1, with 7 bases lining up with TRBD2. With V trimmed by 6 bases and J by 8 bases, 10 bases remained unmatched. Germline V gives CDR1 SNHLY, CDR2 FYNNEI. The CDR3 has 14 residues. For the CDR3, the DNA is TGTGCCAGCAGCGGGGGGACTTCCCGAGATGAGCAGTTCTTC. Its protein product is CASSGGTSRDEQFF.

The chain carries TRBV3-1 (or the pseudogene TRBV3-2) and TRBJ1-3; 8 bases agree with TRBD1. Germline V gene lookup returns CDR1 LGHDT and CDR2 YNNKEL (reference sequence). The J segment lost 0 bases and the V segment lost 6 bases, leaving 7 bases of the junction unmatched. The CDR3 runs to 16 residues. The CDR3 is CASSFSGQGSGNTIYF. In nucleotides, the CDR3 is TGTGCCAGCAGTTTTTCCGGACAGGGCTCTGGAAACACCATATATTTT.

The CDR3 nucleotides read TGTGCCAGCAGCCAAGAATGGAGGAAGAACACTGAAGCTTTCTTT. Translated, it gives CASSQEWRKNTEAFF. The chain uses TRBV3-1 (or the pseudogene TRBV3-2) and TRBJ1-1, with D uncertain. Germline lookup yields CDR1 LGHDT and CDR2 YNNKEL (reference sequence). CDR3 size: 15 residues. The ends were cut back, 0 bases at V and 1 base at J, with 9 bases in the middle.

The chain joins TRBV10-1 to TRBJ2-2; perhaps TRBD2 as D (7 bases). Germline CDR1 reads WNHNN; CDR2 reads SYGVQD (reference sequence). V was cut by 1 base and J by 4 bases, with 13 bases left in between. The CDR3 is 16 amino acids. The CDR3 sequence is CASSELKGEGTGELFF. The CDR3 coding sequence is TGCGCCAGCAGTGAGTTAAAGGGGGAGGGCACCGGGGAGCTGTTTTTT.

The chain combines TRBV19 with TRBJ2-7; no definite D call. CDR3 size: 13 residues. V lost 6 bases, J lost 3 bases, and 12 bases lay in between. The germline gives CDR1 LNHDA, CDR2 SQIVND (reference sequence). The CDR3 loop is CASRGNSLYEQYF. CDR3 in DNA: TGTGCCAGTAGGGGCAATTCGCTCTACGAGCAGTACTTC.

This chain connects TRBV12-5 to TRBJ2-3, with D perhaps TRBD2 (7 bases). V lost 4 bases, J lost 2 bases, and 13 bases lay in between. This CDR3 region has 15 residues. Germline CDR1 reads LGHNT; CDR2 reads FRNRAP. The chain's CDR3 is CASGSRGGNTDTQYF. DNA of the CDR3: TGTGCTAGTGGTTCGAGGGGGGGGAACACAGATACGCAGTATTTT.